A single sample is the source of the 18 T cell receptor beta chains below, sequenced in a study of shared clonotypes between healthy human individuals. Generated by immunoSEQ multiplex PCR, the TCRdb table keeps only in-frame clones and is missing some. The sample shows more than 2 million clones, 85% to 95% of them seen only once. Sample: naive CD4+ T cells sorted from blood. Specified subset: CD45RA+ positively selected. The receptors derive from a man younger than 30 in good health.

J is TRBJ2-7 and V is TRBV7-9, with 9 bases aligning to TRBD2. CDR3 length equals 17 residues. J was trimmed by 3 bases and V by 3 bases; bases with no gene match: 12. Per germline, CDR1 SEHNR and CDR2 FQNEAQ (reference sequence). The CDR3 DNA reads TGTGCCAGCAGCTTTCGTTCTCAGCGGGAGGTCTTCTACGAGCAGTACTTC. Translating gives CASSFRSQREVFYEQYF.

Here the CDR3 reads CASSYSGQGWHEQYF. For the CDR3, the DNA is TGTGCCAGCAGTTACTCAGGACAGGGTTGGCACGAGCAGTACTTC. V and J are TRBV6-6 and TRBJ2-7, with 8 bases identical to TRBD1. The CDR3 consists of 15 residues. From germline, CDR1 is MNHNY and CDR2 SVGAGI (reference sequence). Trimming cost V 0 bases and J 5 bases; bases outside gene matches: 6.

The genes are TRBV9 and TRBJ2-3; D may be TRBD2 (5 bases). Germline V CDR1 and CDR2: SGDLS, YYNGEE. Trimming stripped 4 bases from V and 0 bases from J, with 15 bases between. This CDR3 is built from 16 residues. The CDR3 loop reads CASSSRSDDSTDTQYF. For the CDR3, the DNA is TGTGCCAGCAGCTCCCGTAGCGACGACAGCACAGATACGCAGTATTTT.

This clone was observed once. The V gene is TRBV6-1, the J gene TRBJ1-4; 8 bases are shared with TRBD1. This CDR3 has 14 amino acids. Germline CDR1 is MNHNS and CDR2 is SASEGT. The V segment lost 6 bases and the J segment 8 bases; nucleotides outside the gene matches: 8. CDR3 sequence reads: CASRRQGAGEKLFF. Written as DNA, the CDR3 is TGTGCCAGCAGGCGGCAGGGGGCGGGCGAAAAACTGTTTTTT.

The chain has TRBV6-1 and TRBJ2-7, with D possibly being TRBD1 (6 bases). V was trimmed by 9 bases and J by 2 bases, leaving 20 bases between them. Germline assignment: CDR1 MNHNS and CDR2 SASEGT. This CDR3 has 15 residues. CDR3 nucleotide sequence: TGTGCCAGTAACGACAGGAGACGCGCGGCCTACGAGCAGTACTTC. Protein: CASNDRRRAAYEQYF.

The chain has TRBV18 and TRBJ2-1; 11 nucleotides line up with TRBD1. Germline CDR1 reads KGHSH; CDR2 reads LQKENI. This CDR3 comprises 15 residues. V lost 2 bases, J lost 7 bases, and 4 bases stayed unmatched. The CDR3 DNA sequence: TGTGCCAGCTCACCAGGGACAGGGGGTAGGAATGAGCAGTTCTTC. It is translated as CASSPGTGGRNEQFF.

The sample holds a few counts of this clone. The rearrangement links TRBV7-9 to TRBJ2-4; D possibly matches TRBD1 or TRBD2 (5 bases each). This CDR3 region has 14 residues. Trimming removed 4 bases from V and 8 bases from J, with 15 bases in between. The germline V gene has CDR1 SEHNR and CDR2 FQNEAQ (reference sequence). The CDR3 region is CASSSAGTGDIQYF. The CDR3 region has the DNA TGTGCCAGCAGCTCCGCCGGGACCGGGGACATTCAGTACTTC.

The rearrangement joins TRBV6-5 to TRBJ2-7; maybe TRBD2 (6 bases). CDR1 and CDR2 from the germline V gene are MNHEY and SVGAGI. This CDR3 has 16 amino acids. The ends were cut back, 0 bases at V and 7 bases at J, with 19 bases in the middle. The CDR3 sequence is CASSYSMGIGGREQYF. CDR3 nucleotides: TGTGCCAGCAGTTACTCGATGGGGATCGGAGGGAGGGAGCAGTACTTC.

The chain carries TRBV25-1 and TRBJ1-2, with TRBD1 matching over 7 bases. CDR1 and CDR2 from the germline V gene are MGHDK and SYGVNS. The CDR3 is 14 residues long. J was trimmed by 4 bases and V by 5 bases; bases with no gene match: 7. Here the CDR3 DNA reads TGTGCCAGCAGTACCCGACAGGGAACCTATGGCTACACCTTC. It is translated as CASSTRQGTYGYTF.

In DNA, the CDR3 is TGTGCCAGCTCACCTATGGGACAGGGATTTGGTGGCTACACCTTC. Its protein product is CASSPMGQGFGGYTF. V usage is TRBV18 and J usage is TRBJ1-2; 9 bases match TRBD1. V was clipped by 3 bases and J by 7 bases; unmatched bases: 9. CDR1 is KGHSH, CDR2 LQKENI, per germline. The CDR3 extends over 15 amino acids.

The chain carries TRBV11-2 and TRBJ2-5; D may be TRBD2 (5 bases). V lost 4 bases and J 5 bases, leaving 14 bases between the germline ends. The CDR3 sequence is 14 residues long. Germline V gene lookup returns CDR1 SGHAT and CDR2 FQNNGV. The CDR3, as DNA: TGTGCCAGCAGCTCCCTTTCGGGGTGGGAGACCCAGTACTTC. Translated: CASSSLSGWETQYF.

The chain links TRBV19 to TRBJ2-7, with 8 nucleotides matching TRBD2. The length of the CDR3 is 14 residues. The V gene's germline CDR1 is LNHDA and CDR2 SQIVND (reference sequence). With V trimmed by 3 bases and J by 4 bases, 5 bases remained unmatched. The CDR3 DNA reads TGTGCCAGTAGTATCAGCGGGAGAGAGTACGAGCAGTACTTC. Translated: CASSISGREYEQYF.

The chain is built from TRBV5-1 and TRBJ1-1; D is unresolved. The CDR3 runs to 15 residues. The ends were cut back, 0 bases at V and 0 bases at J, with 9 bases in the middle. In germline, CDR1 is SGHRS, CDR2 YFSETQ. The CDR3 here is CASSLEAPVNTEAFF. DNA of the CDR3: TGCGCCAGCAGCTTGGAGGCACCCGTGAACACTGAAGCTTTCTTT.

V gene TRBV2 combines with J gene TRBJ1-5, with 7 bases fitting TRBD1. Germline CDR1 is SNHLY and CDR2 is FYNNEI. This CDR3 contains 14 residues. The junction had 5 bases not matched to a gene; V was cut back by 5 bases and J by 4 bases. The CDR3: CASSRRQGNQPQHF. The CDR3 nucleotides are TGTGCCAGCAGTCGCCGACAGGGTAATCAGCCCCAGCATTTT.

The chain links TRBV5-6 to TRBJ2-7; D not resolved. This CDR3 is 14 amino acids long. Germline V gives CDR1 SGHDT, CDR2 YYEEEE. Between the trimmed V and J ends, which lost 0 bases and 2 bases, there was a span of 9 bases. The CDR3 sequence: CASSLATEPYEQYF. CDR3 DNA sequence: TGTGCCAGCAGCTTGGCGACGGAACCCTACGAGCAGTACTTC.

This clone was observed once. The chain has TRBV5-6 and TRBJ1-2; weak D call: TRBD1 (5 bases). The CDR3 extends over 17 amino acids. The V gene's germline CDR1 is SGHDT and CDR2 YYEEEE. The germline V and J ends were trimmed by 1 base and 1 base, with 17 bases remaining between them. DNA for the CDR3: TGTGCCAGCAGCTTGATGGACAAACCAACTCGTAACTATGGCTACACCTTC. Amino acid sequence: CASSLMDKPTRNYGYTF.

The rearrangement uses TRBV25-1 and TRBJ2-1; possibly TRBD2 for D (5 bases). Germline values: CDR1 MGHDK, CDR2 SYGVNS. V lost 6 bases to trimming and J lost 2 bases, with 20 bases between them. This CDR3 contains 17 residues. This chain's CDR3 is CASRKGVLPGPYNEQFF. DNA of the CDR3: TGTGCCAGCAGGAAGGGAGTCCTCCCGGGTCCCTACAATGAGCAGTTCTTC. The complete variable domain, with remaining parts taken from reference TRBV25-1 and TRBJ2-1, reads EADIYQTPRYLVIGTGKKITLECSQTMGHDKMYWYQQDPGMELHLIHYSYGVNSTEKGDLSSESTVSRIRTEHFPLTLESARPSHTSQYLCASRKGVLPGPYNEQFFGPGTRLTVL.

The chain employs TRBV7-2 and TRBJ2-7; D might be TRBD1 (6 bases). Germline V CDR1 and CDR2: SGHTA, FQGNSA. This CDR3 region has 15 residues. V dropped 5 bases and J dropped 0 bases, with 14 bases sitting between them. CDR3 loop: CASSDRTVSSYEQYF. As DNA, the CDR3 is TGTGCCAGCAGCGATCGGACAGTTAGCTCCTACGAGCAGTACTTC.